This TCR beta chain was sequenced during a study of control samples from healthy donors and cancer patients. Sequenced by immunoSEQ multiplex PCR; TCRdb stores in-frame clones only, minus some. In the table there are roughly 100,000 clones, 75% to 90% of which are singletons. This CDR3 spans 19 amino acids. Germline V lookup: CDR1 SGHDN, CDR2 FVKESK. Trimming took 1 base from V and 2 from J, leaving 23 bases between them. This sequence originates from a man aged 25-40 years in good health. Sequencing input: blood. This chain connects TRBV14 to TRBJ2-5; D gene unclear. CDR3 nucleotide sequence: TGTGCCAGCAGCCAAGCCATTACGTATTACGGACGAAAGCAAGAGACCCAGTACTTC. Translating gives CASSQAITYYGRKQETQYF.